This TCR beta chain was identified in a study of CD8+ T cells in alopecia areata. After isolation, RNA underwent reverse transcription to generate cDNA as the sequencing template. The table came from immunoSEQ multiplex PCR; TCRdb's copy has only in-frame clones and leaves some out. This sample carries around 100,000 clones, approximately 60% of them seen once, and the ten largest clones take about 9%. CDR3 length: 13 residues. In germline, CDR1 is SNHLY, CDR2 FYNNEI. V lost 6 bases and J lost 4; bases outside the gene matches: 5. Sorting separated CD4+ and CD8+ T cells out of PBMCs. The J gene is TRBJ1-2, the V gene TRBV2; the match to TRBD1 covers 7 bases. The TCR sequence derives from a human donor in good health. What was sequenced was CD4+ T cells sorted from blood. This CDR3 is CASRGDSLYGYTF. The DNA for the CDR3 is TGTGCCAGCAGGGGGGACAGTCTCTATGGCTACACCTTC.